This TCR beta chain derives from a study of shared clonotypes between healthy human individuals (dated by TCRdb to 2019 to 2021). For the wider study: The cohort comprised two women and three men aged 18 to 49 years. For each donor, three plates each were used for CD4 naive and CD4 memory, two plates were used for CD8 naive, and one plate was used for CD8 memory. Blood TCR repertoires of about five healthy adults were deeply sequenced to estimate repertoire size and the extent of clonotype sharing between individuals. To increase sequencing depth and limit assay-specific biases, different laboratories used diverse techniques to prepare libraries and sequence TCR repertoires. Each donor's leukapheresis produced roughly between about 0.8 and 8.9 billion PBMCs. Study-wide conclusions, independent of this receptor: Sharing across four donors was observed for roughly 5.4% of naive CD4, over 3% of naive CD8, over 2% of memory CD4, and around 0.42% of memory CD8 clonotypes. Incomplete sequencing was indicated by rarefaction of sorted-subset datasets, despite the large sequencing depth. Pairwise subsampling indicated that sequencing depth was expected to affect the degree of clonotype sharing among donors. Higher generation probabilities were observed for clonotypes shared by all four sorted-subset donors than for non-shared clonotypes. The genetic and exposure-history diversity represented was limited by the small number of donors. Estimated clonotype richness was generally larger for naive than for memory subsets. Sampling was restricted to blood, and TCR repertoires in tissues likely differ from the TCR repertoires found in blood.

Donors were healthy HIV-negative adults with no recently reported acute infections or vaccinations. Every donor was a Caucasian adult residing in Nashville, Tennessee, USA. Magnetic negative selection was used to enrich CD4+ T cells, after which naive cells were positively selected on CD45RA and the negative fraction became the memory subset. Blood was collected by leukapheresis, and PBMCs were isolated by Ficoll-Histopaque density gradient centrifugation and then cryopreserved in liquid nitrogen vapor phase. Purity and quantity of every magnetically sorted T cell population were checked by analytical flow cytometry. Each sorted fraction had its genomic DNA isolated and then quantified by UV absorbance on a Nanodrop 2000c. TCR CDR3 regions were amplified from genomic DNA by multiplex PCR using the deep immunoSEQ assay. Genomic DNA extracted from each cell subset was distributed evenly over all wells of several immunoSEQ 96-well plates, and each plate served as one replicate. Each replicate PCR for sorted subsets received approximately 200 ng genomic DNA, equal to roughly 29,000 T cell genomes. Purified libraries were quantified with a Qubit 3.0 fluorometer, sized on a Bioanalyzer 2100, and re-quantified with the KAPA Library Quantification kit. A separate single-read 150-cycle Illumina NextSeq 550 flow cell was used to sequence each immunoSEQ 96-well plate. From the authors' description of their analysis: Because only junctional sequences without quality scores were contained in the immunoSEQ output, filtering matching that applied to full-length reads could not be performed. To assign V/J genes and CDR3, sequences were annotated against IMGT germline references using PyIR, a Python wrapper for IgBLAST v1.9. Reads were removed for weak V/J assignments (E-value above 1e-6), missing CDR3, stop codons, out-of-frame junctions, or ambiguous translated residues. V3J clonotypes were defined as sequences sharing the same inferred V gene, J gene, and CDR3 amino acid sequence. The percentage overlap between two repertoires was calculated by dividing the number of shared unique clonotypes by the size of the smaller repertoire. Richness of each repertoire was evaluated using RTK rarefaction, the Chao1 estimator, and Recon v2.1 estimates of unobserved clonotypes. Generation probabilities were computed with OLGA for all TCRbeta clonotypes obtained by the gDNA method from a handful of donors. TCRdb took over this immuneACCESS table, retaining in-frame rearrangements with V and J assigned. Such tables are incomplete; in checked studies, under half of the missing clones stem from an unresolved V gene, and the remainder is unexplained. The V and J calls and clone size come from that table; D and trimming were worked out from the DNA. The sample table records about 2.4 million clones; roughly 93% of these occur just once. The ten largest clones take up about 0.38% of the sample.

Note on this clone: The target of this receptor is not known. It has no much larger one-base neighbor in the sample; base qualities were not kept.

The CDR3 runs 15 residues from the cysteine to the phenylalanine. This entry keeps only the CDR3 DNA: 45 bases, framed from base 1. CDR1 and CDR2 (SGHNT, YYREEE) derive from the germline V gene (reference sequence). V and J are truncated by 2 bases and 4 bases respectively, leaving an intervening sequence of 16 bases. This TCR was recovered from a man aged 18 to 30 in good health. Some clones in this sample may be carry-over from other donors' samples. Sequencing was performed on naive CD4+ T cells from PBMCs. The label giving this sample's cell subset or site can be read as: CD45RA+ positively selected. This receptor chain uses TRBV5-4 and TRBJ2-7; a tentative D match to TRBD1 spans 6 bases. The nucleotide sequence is TGTGCCAGCAGCTTCTTTGGGGGCTTTCAGTACGAGCAGTACTTC. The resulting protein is CASSFFGGFQYEQYF.